This entry lists 30 T cell receptor beta chains sequenced from one sample in a study of T cells in Graves' hyperthyroidism and ophthalmopathy. Amplification yielded TCR beta CDR3 regions, with RNA transcripts as the source. Carried out on the TCR CDR3, a first-round RT-PCR used the HTBI primer set. Each CDR3 protein gets one entry after TCRdb re-called the multiplex PCR reads with MiXCR. The data contain around 690,000 distinct CDR3 sequences, roughly a sixth of them singletons. Sequencing input: blood. The receptors come from a man between 45 and 60 years old with Graves' hyperthyroidism.

The chain is built from TRBV4-3 and TRBJ2-7; D possibly uses TRBD1 or TRBD2 (5 bases each). V was trimmed by 0 bases and J by 7 bases, leaving 28 bases between them. The CDR3 is 19 residues long. From germline, CDR1 is LGHNA and CDR2 YSLEER. CDR3 residues: CASSQELILWGQGVGEQYF. The CDR3 nucleotides are TGCGCCAGCAGCCAAGAATTAATCCTTTGGGGTCAGGGAGTCGGGGAGCAGTACTTC.

There are many counts of this clonotype. J is TRBJ2-5 and V is TRBV27; perhaps TRBD1 as D (5 bases). The V and J ends lost 5 bases and 5 bases respectively, with 18 bases between them. The CDR3 contains 15 residues. In germline, CDR1 is MNHEY, CDR2 SMNVEV (reference sequence). CDR3 sequence (DNA): TGTGCCAGCAGTACCTTACAGGCCCTTGGGGAGACCCAGTACTTC. This codes for CASSTLQALGETQYF.

This clonotype occurred many times. CDR3 DNA: TGTGCCAGCAGCCCCTCACTAGCGGGACACAAAGAGACCCAGTACTTC. Translation gives CASSPSLAGHKETQYF. The rearrangement links TRBV11-1 to TRBJ2-5; TRBD2 matches at 10 bases. V dropped 5 bases and J dropped 3; count of bases not matched to a gene: 9. The germline V gene has CDR1 SGHAT and CDR2 FQDESV (reference sequence). The CDR3 length is 16 residues.

This clonotype has just a few counts. V gene TRBV7-4 combines with J gene TRBJ1-4; D gene unclear. This CDR3 is built from 15 residues. Germline assignment: CDR1 SGHVT and CDR2 SQSDAQ. Trimming left V 6 bases short and J 0 bases short, with 11 bases between. CDR3 protein: CASSTSRSTNEKLFF. The CDR3 DNA follows: TGTGCCAGCAGTACCAGCCGTTCAACTAATGAAAAACTGTTTTTT.

The chain carries TRBV20-1 and TRBJ2-3, with 12 bases fitting TRBD2. Germline V gives CDR1 DFQATT, CDR2 SNEGSKA (reference sequence). J lost 2 bases, V lost 6 bases, and 9 bases had no gene match. This CDR3 is built from 16 residues. CDR3 sequence: CSAKGLAGGATDTQYF. In DNA, the CDR3 is TGCAGTGCAAAGGGACTAGCGGGTGGGGCCACAGATACGCAGTATTTT.

At least ten counts were recorded for this clonotype. The chain uses TRBV11-2 and TRBJ2-5; D unresolved. Trimming removed 5 bases from V and 4 bases from J, with 20 bases in between. CDR1 is SGHAT, CDR2 FQNNGV, per germline. The CDR3 contains 16 residues. As DNA, the CDR3 is TGTGCCAGCAGCCGTCTCTCGGCCTCACGCCGAGAGACCCAGTACTTC. Residues: CASSRLSASRRETQYF. Looking up the rest from reference TRBV11-2 and TRBJ2-5 gives the full variable domain: EAGVAQSPRYKIIEKRQSVAFWCNPISGHATLYWYQQILGQGPKLLIQFQNNGVVDDSQLPKDRFSAERLKGVDSTLKIQPAKLEDSAVYLCASSRLSASRRETQYFGPGTRLLVL.

The CDR3 DNA reads TGCGCCAGCAGCTTCGGCCATAACTACGAGCAGTACTTC. It codes for CASSFGHNYEQYF. V gene TRBV5-1 combines with J gene TRBJ2-7; D is unresolved. There are 13 residues in the CDR3. The V gene's germline CDR1 is SGHRS and CDR2 YFSETQ. V was trimmed by 2 bases and J by 3 bases, leaving 9 bases between them.

The rearrangement links TRBV15 to TRBJ1-5, with D unclear. Germline CDR1 is LNHNV and CDR2 is YYDKDF (reference sequence). Trimming took off 1 base at V and 5 bases at J, with 6 bases between the two ends. The CDR3 runs to 13 residues. The CDR3 nucleotides read TGTGCCACCAGCAGAGCTGTTGATCAGCCCCAGCATTTT. This codes for CATSRAVDQPQHF.

This clonotype was seen a few times. The chain is built from TRBV30 and TRBJ2-1; TRBD2 agrees at 8 bases. V was pared by 3 bases and J by 7 bases, with 14 bases of the junction left unmatched. Germline V gene lookup returns CDR1 GTSNPN and CDR2 SVGIG (reference sequence). The CDR3 is 16 residues long. CDR3 protein: CAWSNRGSGGRNEQFF. The CDR3 DNA reads TGTGCCTGGAGCAACCGGGGGAGCGGGGGACGGAATGAGCAGTTCTTC.

This clonotype was observed at least ten times. The chain joins TRBV7-2 to TRBJ2-3, with D possibly being TRBD1 or TRBD2 (5 bases each). V was shortened by 4 bases and J by 3 bases, with 17 bases between the two germline ends. Per germline, CDR1 SGHTA and CDR2 FQGNSA. The CDR3 is 16 residues long. DNA for the CDR3: TGTGCCAGCAGCTCCGGGACGAGCAGGCAAACAGATACGCAGTATTTT. Amino acid sequence: CASSSGTSRQTDTQYF.

Ten or more counts support this clonotype. The chain is built from TRBV30 and TRBJ1-1; the D gene is possibly TRBD1 (6 bases). The CDR3 sequence is 12 residues long. Per germline, CDR1 GTSNPN and CDR2 SVGIG (reference sequence). V lost 4 bases to trimming and J lost 4 bases, with 10 bases between them. As DNA, the CDR3 is TGTGCCTGGACCCGGACAGCCACTGAAGCTTTCTTT. It encodes CAWTRTATEAFF.

This clonotype was counted only a few times. The chain has TRBV2 and TRBJ2-4; D is undetermined. Germline V gene lookup returns CDR1 SNHLY and CDR2 FYNNEI. The CDR3 runs 14 residues. V shed 6 bases and J shed 0 bases, with 9 bases lying between them. CDR3 DNA: TGTGCCAGCAGAGGGAACTTAGCCAAAAACATTCAGTACTTC. As protein: CASRGNLAKNIQYF. Variable domain in full (rest from reference TRBV2 and TRBJ2-4): EPEVTQTPSHQVTQMGQEVILRCVPISNHLYFYWYRQILGQKVEFLVSFYNNEISEKSEIFDDQFSVERPDGSNFTLKIRSTKLEDSAMYFCASRGNLAKNIQYFGAGTRLSVL.

The chain carries TRBV7-6 and TRBJ2-2; the match to TRBD2 covers 7 bases. Looked up from germline, CDR1 is SGHVS and CDR2 is FNYEAQ. CDR3 length equals 18 residues. V lost 4 bases and J lost 3; bases outside the gene matches: 14. CDR3 protein: CASSSDAAGAVYTGELFF. The CDR3 bases are TGTGCCAGCAGCTCCGACGCGGCGGGAGCGGTTTACACCGGGGAGCTGTTTTTT.

The chain employs TRBV24-1 and TRBJ1-5, with a tentative D call TRBD1 (6 bases). V shed 4 bases and J shed 7 bases, with 13 bases lying between them. This CDR3 spans 14 amino acids. Per germline, CDR1 KGHDR and CDR2 SFDVKD. In DNA, the CDR3 is TGTGCCACCAGTGACACACAGGGAGCCCAGCCCCAGCATTTT. It translates to CATSDTQGAQPQHF.

V is TRBV5-1 and J is TRBJ2-7; TRBD2 agrees at 11 bases. The CDR3 totals 17 residues. The V gene end was trimmed by 1 base and the J gene end by 4 bases; junction bases not matched to a gene: 10. Germline V gene data show CDR1 as SGHRS and CDR2 as YFSETQ. The CDR3 loop reads CASSLTQFGTSGYEQYF. The CDR3 DNA follows: TGCGCCAGCAGCTTGACCCAATTCGGGACTAGCGGTTACGAGCAGTACTTC. Supplemented by reference TRBV5-1 and TRBJ2-7, the full variable domain reads KAGVTQTPRYLIKTRGQQVTLSCSPISGHRSVSWYQQTPGQGLQFLFEYFSETQRNKGNFPGRFSGRQFSNSRSEMNVSTLELGDSALYLCASSLTQFGTSGYEQYFGPGTRLTVT.

This clonotype was seen ten or more times. The chain carries TRBV6-1 and TRBJ1-1, with TRBD1 identical over 10 bases. The length of the CDR3 is 14 residues. Germline trimming cut 7 bases from V and 3 bases from J; bases unmatched to any gene: 5. Germline lookup yields CDR1 MNHNS and CDR2 SASEGT. The CDR3: CASTADRGHTEAFF. The CDR3 DNA is TGTGCCAGCACCGCTGACAGGGGGCACACTGAAGCTTTCTTT.

There are a few counts of this clonotype. The chain couples TRBV6-2 or TRBV6-3 to TRBJ2-1, with TRBD1 identical over 8 bases. The CDR3 contains 14 residues. J gave up 7 bases and V 2 bases, and 4 bases lay outside the gene matches. In germline, CDR1 is MNHEY, CDR2 SVGEGT. In DNA form, the CDR3 reads TGTGCCAGCAGTTACCGACAGGGGAGGAATGAGCAGTTCTTC. Protein: CASSYRQGRNEQFF.

This clonotype was detected many times. J is TRBJ1-2 and V is TRBV15; D gene uncertain. Deletions cut 0 bases from V and 8 bases from J, with 7 bases between. The CDR3 runs to 12 residues. Germline assignment: CDR1 LNHNV and CDR2 YYDKDF (reference sequence). DNA for the CDR3: TGTGCCACCAGCAGAGATTCGGGCGGCTACACCTTC. Its protein is CATSRDSGGYTF.

This clonotype was counted many times. The gene calls are TRBV3-1 and TRBJ2-3, with D uncertain. The CDR3 is 13 amino acids. Germline assignment: CDR1 LGHDT and CDR2 YNNKEL (reference sequence). The V end lost 1 base, the J end lost 6 bases, and 8 bases lay between the germline ends. The CDR3 bases are TGTGCCAGCAGCCAAGGTAGTCCTGATACGCAGTATTTT. Translation: CASSQGSPDTQYF.

This clonotype has ten or more counts. This sequence joins TRBV7-2 and TRBJ1-2; a possible D gene is TRBD1 (5 bases). The V and J ends lost 1 base and 5 bases respectively, with 14 bases between them. This CDR3 comprises 15 residues. Germline CDR1 is SGHTA and CDR2 is FQGNSA. For the CDR3, the DNA is TGTGCCAGCAGCTTAGACGTCAGGGCGGTTTATGGCTACACCTTC. Translating gives CASSLDVRAVYGYTF.

The chain combines TRBV4-2 with TRBJ1-6; D not certain. CDR1 and CDR2 (germline): LGHNA, YNFKEQ. V dropped 0 bases and J dropped 7 bases, with 13 bases sitting between them. The CDR3 covers 16 residues. In DNA, the CDR3 is TGTGCCAGCAGCCAAGAATCAGCCTATAAAAATTCACCCCTCCACTTT. Translation gives CASSQESAYKNSPLHF.

V is TRBV20-1 and J is TRBJ1-4; TRBD1 matches at 8 bases. This CDR3 is built from 13 residues. After removal of 6 bases from V and 8 bases from J, the junction contained 8 bases not matched to a gene. The germline CDR1 and CDR2 sequences are DFQATT and SNEGSKA (reference sequence). The CDR3 protein is CSAAGTGGEKLFF. In nucleotides, the CDR3 is TGCAGTGCGGCCGGGACAGGAGGCGAAAAACTGTTTTTT.

The chain links TRBV7-2 to TRBJ2-2; 9 nucleotides align to TRBD1. After removal of 2 bases from V and 6 bases from J, the junction contained 4 bases not matched to a gene. This CDR3 has 15 residues. Germline V CDR1 and CDR2: SGHTA, FQGNSA. The CDR3 nucleotides are TGTGCCAGCAGCTTAAGGGGACAGGGATCCGGGGAGCTGTTTTTT. This translates into CASSLRGQGSGELFF.

This clonotype was observed a handful of times. The rearrangement joins TRBV7-3 to TRBJ1-2; a weak D match, TRBD1 (5 bases). Germline-derived CDR1 and CDR2 are SGHTA and FQGTGA. The CDR3 totals 16 residues. V was shortened by 5 bases and J by 0 bases, with 16 bases between the two germline ends. CDR3 loop: CASSPPRQFANYGYTF. In nucleotides, the CDR3 is TGTGCCAGCAGCCCGCCCCGACAGTTCGCTAACTATGGCTACACCTTC. Drawing the rest from reference TRBV7-3 and TRBJ1-2, the complete variable domain is GAGVSQTPSNKVTEKGKYVELRCDPISGHTALYWYRQSLGQGPEFLIYFQGTGAADDSGLPNDRFFAVRPEGSVSTLKIQRTERGDSAVYLCASSPPRQFANYGYTFGSGTRLTVV.

This clonotype was detected many times. The V and J genes are TRBV7-6 and TRBJ2-3; TRBD2 matches at 12 bases. Per germline, CDR1 SGHVS and CDR2 FNYEAQ. V was pared by 5 bases and J by 2 bases, with 5 bases of the junction left unmatched. CDR3 length equals 16 residues. CDR3 amino acids: CASSLLAGGITDTQYF. In DNA form, the CDR3 reads TGTGCCAGCAGCCTTCTAGCGGGAGGGATCACAGATACGCAGTATTTT. Drawing the rest from reference TRBV7-6 and TRBJ2-3, the complete variable domain is GAGVSQSPRYKVTKRGQDVALRCDPISGHVSLYWYRQALGQGPEFLTYFNYEAQQDKSGLPNDRFSAERPEGSISTLTIQRTEQRDSAMYRCASSLLAGGITDTQYFGPGTRLTVL.

This clonotype was counted only a few times. This rearrangement joins TRBV6-1 to TRBJ2-3, with 10 positions matching TRBD2. Germline CDR1 reads MNHNS; CDR2 reads SASEGT. The J segment lost 0 bases and the V segment lost 5 bases, leaving 5 bases of the junction unmatched. The CDR3 sequence is 16 residues long. The CDR3 reads CASSSSTSGSTDTQYF. The CDR3 bases are TGTGCCAGCAGTTCGTCGACTAGCGGGAGCACAGATACGCAGTATTTT.

This clonotype was seen ten or more times. The CDR3 sequence: CASSIGGGGHNEQFF. The CDR3 coding sequence is TGTGCCAGTAGTATTGGGGGGGGTGGACACAATGAGCAGTTCTTC. This chain connects TRBV19 to TRBJ2-1; TRBD2 matches 7 bases. V lost 3 bases, J lost 5 bases, and 7 bases stayed unmatched. This CDR3 is built from 15 residues. The V gene's germline CDR1 is LNHDA and CDR2 SQIVND (reference sequence).

A few counts support this clonotype. The J gene is TRBJ2-3, the V gene TRBV29-1, with unresolved D. Germline assignment: CDR1 SQVTM and CDR2 ANQGSEA. The length of the CDR3 is 13 residues. Trimming took off 2 bases at V and 1 base at J, with 7 bases between the two ends. The CDR3 sequence: CSVETGGTDTQYF. In DNA form, the CDR3 reads TGCAGCGTTGAAACTGGGGGCACAGATACGCAGTATTTT.

This chain joins TRBV7-9 and TRBJ2-1, with 12 bases fitting TRBD2. This CDR3 contains 17 residues. V lost 2 bases to trimming and J lost 2 bases; unmatched junction nucleotides: 4. Germline V gene lookup returns CDR1 SEHNR and CDR2 FQNEAQ (reference sequence). As DNA, the CDR3 is TGTGCCAGCAGCTTATCCGGGACTAGCGGGCCCTACAATGAGCAGTTCTTC. Translation: CASSLSGTSGPYNEQFF.

This clonotype was detected ten times or more. The J gene is TRBJ1-5, the V gene TRBV28, with TRBD1 matching 7 bases. Germline V gene data show CDR1 as MDHEN and CDR2 as SYDVKM. J gave up 0 bases and V 6 bases, and 8 bases lay outside the gene matches. This CDR3 has 16 amino acids. DNA for the CDR3: TGTGCCAGCAGGACAGGGACATCACTTAGCAATCAGCCCCAGCATTTT. It translates to CASRTGTSLSNQPQHF.